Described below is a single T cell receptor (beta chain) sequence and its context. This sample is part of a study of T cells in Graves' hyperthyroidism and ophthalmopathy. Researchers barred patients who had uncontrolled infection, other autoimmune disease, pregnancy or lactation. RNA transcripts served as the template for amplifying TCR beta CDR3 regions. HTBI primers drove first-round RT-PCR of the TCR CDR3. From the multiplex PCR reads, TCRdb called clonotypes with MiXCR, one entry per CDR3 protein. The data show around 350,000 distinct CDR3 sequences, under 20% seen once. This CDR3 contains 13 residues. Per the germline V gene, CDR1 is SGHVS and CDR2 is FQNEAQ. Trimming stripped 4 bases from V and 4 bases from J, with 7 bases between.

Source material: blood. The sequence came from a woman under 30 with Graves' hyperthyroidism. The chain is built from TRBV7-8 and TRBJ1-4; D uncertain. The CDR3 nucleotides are TGTGCCAGCAGCTGGGAGTTTAATGAAAAACTGTTTTTT. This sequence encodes CASSWEFNEKLFF.